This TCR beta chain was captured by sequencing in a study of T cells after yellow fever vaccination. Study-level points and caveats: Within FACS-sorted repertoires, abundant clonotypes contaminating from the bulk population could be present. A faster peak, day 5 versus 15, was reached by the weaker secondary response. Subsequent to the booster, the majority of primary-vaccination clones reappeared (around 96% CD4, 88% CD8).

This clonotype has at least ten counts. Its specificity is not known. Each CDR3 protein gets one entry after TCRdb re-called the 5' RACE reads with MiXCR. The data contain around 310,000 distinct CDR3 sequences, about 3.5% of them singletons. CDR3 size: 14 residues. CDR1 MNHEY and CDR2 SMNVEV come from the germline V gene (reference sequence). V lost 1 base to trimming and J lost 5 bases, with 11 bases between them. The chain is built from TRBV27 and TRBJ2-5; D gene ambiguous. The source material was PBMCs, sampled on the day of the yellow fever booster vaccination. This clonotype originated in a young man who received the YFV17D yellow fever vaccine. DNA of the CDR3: TGTGCCAGCAGTTTATGGCAAAAGTCCGAGACCCAGTACTTC. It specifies CASSLWQKSETQYF.